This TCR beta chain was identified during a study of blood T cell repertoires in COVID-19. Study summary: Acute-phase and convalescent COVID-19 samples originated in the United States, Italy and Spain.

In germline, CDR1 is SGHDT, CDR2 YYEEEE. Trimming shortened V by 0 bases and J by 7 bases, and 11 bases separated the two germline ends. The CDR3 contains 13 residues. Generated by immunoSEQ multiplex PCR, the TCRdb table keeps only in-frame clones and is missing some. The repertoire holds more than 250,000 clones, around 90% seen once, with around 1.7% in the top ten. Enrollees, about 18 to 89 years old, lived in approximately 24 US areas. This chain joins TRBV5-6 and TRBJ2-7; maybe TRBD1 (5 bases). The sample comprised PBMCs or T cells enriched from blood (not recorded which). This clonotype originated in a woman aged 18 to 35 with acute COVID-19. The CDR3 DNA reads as TGTGCCAGCAGCTTGGTGGACACCCGTGAGCAGTACTTC. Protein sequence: CASSLVDTREQYF.